The following is a T cell receptor beta chain sequence with its context. Under the authors' procedure: For nucleated cells, counts were estimated from reference gene primer amplification. Sequencing used immunoSEQ multiplex PCR; TCRdb keeps in-frame clones, though not all of them. V and J calls and clone size follow that table, whereas D and trimming were derived from the DNA. This table has tens of thousands of clones, approximately 80% appearing once. The data were taken from a study of blood T cell repertoires in COVID-19. The overall study: Collection of acute and convalescent COVID-19 samples took place in the United States, Italy and Spain. PBMCs, B-cell-depleted T cells, or T cells provided the cDNA or gDNA that made up the material.

This clonotype was obtained from a man older than 75 with active COVID-19. Sample: peripheral blood.

The DNA of the CDR3 is TGTGCCAGCAGCGACAGGGCTATGAACACCGGGGAGCTGTTTTTT. Translated: CASSDRAMNTGELFF. This sequence joins TRBV7-2 and TRBJ2-2; 7 bases are shared with TRBD1. The CDR3 sequence is 15 residues long. CDR1 and CDR2 (germline): SGHTA, FQGNSA. Trimming cost V 5 bases and J 1 base; bases outside gene matches: 4.